The rows below give T cell receptor beta chains drawn from one sample of a study of blood T cell repertoires in COVID-19. TCRdb's copy holds only in-frame clones and misses some; the assay was immunoSEQ multiplex PCR. The sample lists roughly 80,000 clones; about 83% were seen once. The sample comprised peripheral blood. These receptors originate from a woman older than 75 with active or convalescent COVID-19. CDR3s include the opening cysteine and the closing phenylalanine or tryptophan. D genes are given only for firm matches. Clone size is stated in some rows and not others, as once, few, many or a class when expanded.

-	TRBV29-1	TRBJ2-3	-	TGCAGCGTTGAGAGCGGTGGGGATACGCAGTATTTT	CSVESGGDTQYF
-	TRBV10-3	TRBJ2-3	-	TGTGCCATCAGGCCCGAAAAAGCGACGCAGTATTTT	CAIRPEKATQYF
-	TRBV19	TRBJ2-7	TRBD2	TGTGCCAGTAGTATGGGGGGACTAGCGGTTTACGAGCAGTACTTC	CASSMGGLAVYEQYF
-	TRBV5-1	TRBJ2-1	-	TGCGCCAGCAGCTTAGAGGCTAGAGGAAATGAGCAGTTCTTC	CASSLEARGNEQFF
-	TRBV6-1	TRBJ2-7	-	TGTGCCAGCAGTGAAGCGGGCGGGGTACCCCACGAGCAGTACTTC	CASSEAGGVPHEQYF
-	TRBV7-2	TRBJ2-5	TRBD2	TGTGCCAGCAGCCCGGGACTAGCGGGATTCCAAGAGACCCAGTACTTC	CASSPGLAGFQETQYF
few	TRBV3-1/TRBV3-2	TRBJ1-4	-	TGTGCCAGCAGCCAAGCCCAGGGTTATAATGAAAAACTGTTTTTT	CASSQAQGYNEKLFF
-	TRBV18	TRBJ1-1	-	TGTGCCAGCTCACCGGAGCCTTGGACAGCTCGCATAACTGAAGCTTTCTTT	CASSPEPWTARITEAFF
-	TRBV30	TRBJ2-4	TRBD2	TGTGCCTGGAGTAGCGGGAGGTCCTACAAAAACATTCAGTACTTC	CAWSSGRSYKNIQYF
-	TRBV4-3	TRBJ2-7	-	TGCGCCAGCAGCCAGGGGGGACAGACCTACGAGCAGTACTTC	CASSQGGQTYEQYF
-	TRBV25-1	TRBJ2-5	TRBD1	TGTGCCAGCAGTCCGGCCGGGACAGGGGTTGAGACCCAGTACTTC	CASSPAGTGVETQYF
-	TRBV29-1	TRBJ2-1	-	TGCAGCGTTGGACGGCAGGGGTACAATGAGCAGTTCTTC	CSVGRQGYNEQFF
-	TRBV7-3	TRBJ1-1	-	TGTGCCAGCAGCCCAGGCCAGGGCCTGGGCACTGAAGCTTTCTTT	CASSPGQGLGTEAFF
medium-sized	TRBV7-2	TRBJ1-1	-	TGTGCCAGCAGCTCCTGGGGGGACGGCACTGAAGCTTTCTTT	CASSSWGDGTEAFF
-	TRBV25-1	TRBJ2-1	TRBD1	TGTGCCAGCAGTGAAAGGACAGGGATCTACAATGAGCAGTTCTTC	CASSERTGIYNEQFF
-	TRBV28	TRBJ2-7	TRBD2	TGTGCCAGCAGTAAAGGGGGGCTAGCGGGATTTATAGAGCAGTACTTC	CASSKGGLAGFIEQYF
-	TRBV10-2	TRBJ1-5	-	TGCGCCAGCAGCACAGGGCTTAGCAATCAGCCCCAGCATTTT	CASSTGLSNQPQHF
-	TRBV30	TRBJ2-7	TRBD1	TGTGCCTGGAGACGCCTGAGAAGGGACAGGGTGGTGGAGCAGTACTTC	CAWRRLRRDRVVEQYF
-	TRBV3-1/TRBV3-2	TRBJ2-7	TRBD2	TGTGCCAGCAGCCGAGTAGCGGGCCGGGGCTACGAGCAGTACTTC	CASSRVAGRGYEQYF
-	TRBV7-9	TRBJ2-2	TRBD1	TGTGCCAGCAGCGGTCGACAGGGGGGCACCGGGGAGCTGTTTTTT	CASSGRQGGTGELFF
-	TRBV27	TRBJ1-1	-	TGTGCCAGCAGTTTTTTGGGGAGTGCCACTGAAGCTTTCTTT	CASSFLGSATEAFF
once	TRBV7-2	TRBJ1-1	TRBD1	TGTGCCAGCAGCCCTAGCGGAACAGGGGGGCGCGGAGCTTTCTTT	CASSPSGTGGRGAFF
-	TRBV7-6	TRBJ2-2	-	TGTGCCAGCAGCTTCGGGCGACTAAGCGGGAACACCGGGGAGCTGTTTTTT	CASSFGRLSGNTGELFF
-	TRBV5-5	TRBJ2-7	-	TGTGCCAGCAGCCGTAACTTCAGATCGGGGGACTACGAGCAGTACTTC	CASSRNFRSGDYEQYF
-	TRBV9	TRBJ2-1	TRBD2	TGTGCCAGCAGCGTACTAGCGGGAGGGCCAGGGAATGAGCAGTTCTTC	CASSVLAGGPGNEQFF
few	TRBV29-1	TRBJ2-5	-	TGCAGCGTTGTCAGGGCAGGGAGGGAGACCCAGTACTTC	CSVVRAGRETQYF
few	TRBV7-2	TRBJ1-2	TRBD1	TGTGCCAGCAGCTCGGGACAGGGAACCTATGGCTACACCTTC	CASSSGQGTYGYTF
-	TRBV15	TRBJ2-3	TRBD2	TGTGCCACCAGAGGCGGGGGGCAAAGGAGCACAGATACGCAGTATTTT	CATRGGGQRSTDTQYF
-	TRBV5-1	TRBJ1-1	-	TGCGCCAGCAGCTTGACTTTTCTGAACACTGAAGCTTTCTTT	CASSLTFLNTEAFF
-	TRBV6-5	TRBJ1-2	TRBD1	TGTGCCAGCAGTCGGGGACAGGGGGCTGGCTATGGCTACACCTTC	CASSRGQGAGYGYTF
-	TRBV3-1/TRBV3-2	TRBJ1-1	-	TGTGCCAGCAGCCAAGGACACTCGAACACTGAAGCTTTCTTT	CASSQGHSNTEAFF
-	TRBV20-1	TRBJ1-2	-	TGCAGTGCTAGTCGGGGATACTATGGCTACACCTTC	CSASRGYYGYTF
-	TRBV24-1	TRBJ2-1	TRBD2	TGTGCCACCAGTGATTTGGAAGGCGGGAGGGGCCAGTTCTTC	CATSDLEGGRGQFF
-	TRBV7-2	TRBJ1-5	TRBD1	TGTGCCAGCAGCTTCGTGGGACAGTCCAATCAGCCCCAGCATTTT	CASSFVGQSNQPQHF
-	TRBV4-2	TRBJ1-6	TRBD1	TGTGCCAGCAGCCAAGGGGACAGGGAGGGTTCACCCCTCCACTTT	CASSQGDREGSPLHF
-	TRBV6-2/TRBV6-3	TRBJ2-1	-	TGTGCCAGCAGTTACGTCGGCGTGCCCCTCAGCGGGCAGTTCTTC	CASSYVGVPLSGQFF
-	TRBV3-1/TRBV3-2	TRBJ2-6	-	TGTGCCAGCAGCCAGGGGACTCCTGGGGGGGCCAACGTCCTGACTTTC	CASSQGTPGGANVLTF
-	TRBV10-3	TRBJ1-1	TRBD1	TGTGCCATCAGTGAGTCCCGGACAGGATCATCTGAAGCTTTCTTT	CAISESRTGSSEAFF
-	TRBV20-1	TRBJ2-7	TRBD2	TGCAGTGCTAGTTACAGCGGGAGTGTTATTTCCTACGAGCAGTACTTC	CSASYSGSVISYEQYF
-	TRBV5-4	TRBJ2-5	TRBD1	TGTGCCAGCAGTCCGGGACAGTCGTCTGAGACCCAGTACTTC	CASSPGQSSETQYF
-	TRBV11-2	TRBJ1-2	TRBD1	TGTGCCAGCAGCGTCACGAATCCGACAGGGCACTATGGCTACACCTTC	CASSVTNPTGHYGYTF
-	TRBV28	TRBJ2-5	TRBD1	TGTGCCAGCAGTCCAGGGACAGGAGAGACCCAGTACTTC	CASSPGTGETQYF
-	TRBV28	TRBJ1-1	-	TGTGCCAGCAGGGTCCCGCCAGGTGAAGCTTTCTTT	CASRVPPGEAFF
-	TRBV2	TRBJ1-5	-	TGTGCCAGCAGGGGGAGTTCATATAGCAATCAGCCCCAGCATTTT	CASRGSSYSNQPQHF
-	TRBV6-5	TRBJ2-7	-	TGTGCCAGCACCGGGACAAACACCTACGAGCAGTACTTC	CASTGTNTYEQYF
-	TRBV10-2	TRBJ2-1	TRBD2	TGCGCCAGCAGCCCGACTAGCGGTTACAATGAGCAGTTCTTC	CASSPTSGYNEQFF
-	TRBV5-1	TRBJ2-3	-	TGCGCCAGCAGCGGGGCCCTGGCGAGAGATACGCAGTATTTT	CASSGALARDTQYF
-	TRBV2	TRBJ1-1	TRBD1	TGTGCCAGCCGTCGACAGGGGCACACTGAAGCTTTCTTT	CASRRQGHTEAFF
-	TRBV7-2	TRBJ2-7	TRBD2	TGTGCCAGCAGCTCTAAGGCGGGGGGGTCCTTGGGCTCCTACGAGCAGTACTTC	CASSSKAGGSLGSYEQYF
-	TRBV18	TRBJ2-7	TRBD2	TGTGCCAGCTCACCTCCTCCGGGACTAGCGGCCTCCTACGAGCAGTACTTC	CASSPPPGLAASYEQYF
-	TRBV6-5	TRBJ1-1	TRBD1	TGTGCCAGCAGTAAACAGGGGGAGTTCGATGAAGCTTTCTTT	CASSKQGEFDEAFF
-	TRBV11-2	TRBJ2-1	-	TGTGCCAGCAGCCATAGCCAAAACTCCTACAATGAGCAGTTCTTC	CASSHSQNSYNEQFF
-	TRBV12-3/TRBV12-4	TRBJ1-1	-	TGTGCCAGCAGTTACAGGGCGACTGAAGCTTTCTTT	CASSYRATEAFF